A single sample is the source of the 10 T cell receptor beta chains below, sequenced in a study of T cells in Graves' hyperthyroidism and ophthalmopathy (dated by TCRdb to between 2018 and 2020). Library method: multiplex PCR. TCRdb records Illumina HiSeq 2000 as the sequencer. The TCR beta CDR3 regions were amplified from the RNA transcripts. A first-round RT-PCR of the TCR CDR3 used the HTBI primer set with the Qiagen OneStep RT-PCR kit. The public reads were quality trimmed at Q25 with fastp and then assembled into clones with MiXCR by TCRdb, keeping productive beta chains. Identical CDR3 proteins give one entry, which carries the most common genes and DNA. The table for this sample lists under 400,000 distinct CDR3 sequences; around a sixth of them were counted only once. The ten largest clones capture around a sixth of the sample. Sequencing was done on a sample of blood. The receptors here all came from a woman in her 40s with Graves' ophthalmopathy.

The sample holds many counts of this clonotype. It may be a read error: a sequence one base away is much more abundant. This chain uses TRBV29-1 with TRBJ1-1; no reliable D call. V lost 1 base and J lost 6, with 6 bases in between. Germline-derived CDR1 and CDR2 are SQVTM and ANQGSEA. The CDR3 loop spans 11 amino acids. This chain's CDR3 is CSVEGGAEAFF. CDR3 DNA sequence: TGCAGCGTTGAAGGTGGGGCTGAAGCTTTCTTT.

The chain links TRBV27 to TRBJ2-7, with D perhaps assigned TRBD1 or TRBD2 (5 bases each). Trimming took off 6 bases at V and 4 bases at J, with 19 bases between the two ends. CDR1 and CDR2 from the germline V gene are MNHEY and SMNVEV (reference sequence). The CDR3 runs 15 residues. In nucleotides, the CDR3 is TGTGCCAGCAGCCACGCGAGGGGCGCCTCGTACGAGCAGTACTTC. Amino acids: CASSHARGASYEQYF.

This clonotype was counted many times. V and J are TRBV27 and TRBJ1-2, with D possibly matching TRBD1 (5 bases). Germline V lookup: CDR1 MNHEY, CDR2 SMNVEV (reference sequence). Between the trimmed V and J ends, which lost 0 bases and 0 bases, there was a span of 8 bases. This CDR3 region has 15 residues. The CDR3 loop is CASSLSRGANYGYTF. In DNA form, the CDR3 reads TGTGCCAGCAGTTTATCTAGGGGAGCTAACTATGGCTACACCTTC.

This clonotype came up many times. This sequence joins TRBV6-1 and TRBJ2-3, with unresolved D. This CDR3 comprises 14 residues. The ends were cut back, 1 base at V and 0 bases at J, with 5 bases in the middle. Germline V CDR1 and CDR2: MNHNS, SASEGT. The CDR3 DNA sequence: TGTGCCAGCAGTGAAGACTACAGCACAGATACGCAGTATTTT. The encoded protein is CASSEDYSTDTQYF.

This rearrangement joins TRBV11-2 to TRBJ2-7; TRBD1 aligns across 9 bases. From germline, CDR1 is SGHAT and CDR2 FQNNGV. With 6 bases clipped from V and 3 bases from J, the junction kept 6 bases outside the gene matches. CDR3 size: 14 residues. The CDR3 sequence: CASRLTGQGYEQYF. CDR3 bases: TGTGCCAGCAGACTAACGGGACAGGGCTACGAGCAGTACTTC.

This clonotype was seen many times. The V gene is TRBV14, the J gene TRBJ1-2; D is undetermined. The CDR3 contains 13 residues. V was shortened by 0 bases and J by 7 bases, with 9 bases between the two germline ends. From germline, CDR1 is SGHDN and CDR2 FVKESK. As DNA, the CDR3 is TGTGCCAGCAGCCAAGAGGTCGACATTGGCTACACCTTC. Translated: CASSQEVDIGYTF.

This clonotype appeared a few times. The rearrangement links TRBV4-1 to TRBJ2-7; possible D gene TRBD2, 5 bases. The ends were cut back, 4 bases at V and 7 bases at J, with 14 bases in the middle. Germline CDR1 MGHRA, CDR2 YSYEKL. The CDR3 is 13 residues long. The chain's CDR3 is CASSRIAPGEQYF. CDR3 coding DNA: TGCGCCAGCAGCCGAATAGCCCCGGGGGAGCAGTACTTC.

This clonotype was detected ten times or more. The J gene is TRBJ1-5, the V gene TRBV20-1, with D perhaps TRBD1 (6 bases). Looked up from germline, CDR1 is DFQATT and CDR2 is SNEGSKA (reference sequence). This CDR3 has 14 amino acids. The germline V and J ends were trimmed by 4 bases and 4 bases, with 14 bases remaining between them. The CDR3: CSAILSQGNQPQHF. CDR3 nucleotide sequence: TGCAGTGCTATATTGTCGCAGGGGAATCAGCCCCAGCATTTT.

This clonotype was observed many times. V gene TRBV6-1 combines with J gene TRBJ2-5, with D maybe TRBD1 (6 bases). The V and J ends lost 4 bases and 7 bases respectively, with 13 bases between them. Per germline, CDR1 MNHNS and CDR2 SASEGT. The CDR3 consists of 13 residues. The CDR3 loop reads CASSAVTQGTQYF. CDR3 in DNA: TGTGCCAGCAGTGCCGTAACACAGGGGACCCAGTACTTC.

The rearrangement uses TRBV27 and TRBJ1-2, with TRBD1 matching 10 bases. The germline CDR1 and CDR2 sequences are MNHEY and SMNVEV (reference sequence). V dropped 5 bases and J dropped 3; count of bases not matched to a gene: 6. The CDR3 consists of 15 residues. CDR3 residues: CASSPGDRGYYGYTF. In DNA, the CDR3 is TGTGCCAGCAGTCCCGGGGACAGGGGATACTATGGCTACACCTTC.